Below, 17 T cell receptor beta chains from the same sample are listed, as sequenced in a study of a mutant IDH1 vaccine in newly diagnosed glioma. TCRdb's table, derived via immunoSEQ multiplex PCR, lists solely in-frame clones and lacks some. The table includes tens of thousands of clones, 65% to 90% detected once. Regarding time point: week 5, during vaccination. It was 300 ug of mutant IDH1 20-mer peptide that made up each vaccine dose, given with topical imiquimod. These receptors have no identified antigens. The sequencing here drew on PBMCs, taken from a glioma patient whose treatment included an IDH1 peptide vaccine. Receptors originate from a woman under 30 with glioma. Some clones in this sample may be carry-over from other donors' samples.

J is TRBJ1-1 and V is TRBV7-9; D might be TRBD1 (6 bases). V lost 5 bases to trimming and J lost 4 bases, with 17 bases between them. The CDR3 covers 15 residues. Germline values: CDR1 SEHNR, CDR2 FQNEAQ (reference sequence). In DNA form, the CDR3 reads TGTGCCAGCAGCCATCCTCGGGGGGCGCGCACTGAAGCTTTCTTT. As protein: CASSHPRGARTEAFF.

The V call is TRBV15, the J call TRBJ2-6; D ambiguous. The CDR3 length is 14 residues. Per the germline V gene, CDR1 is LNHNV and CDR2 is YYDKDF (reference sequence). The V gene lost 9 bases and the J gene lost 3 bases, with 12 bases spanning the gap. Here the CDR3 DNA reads TGTGCCACGAATCAGAGGAATGGGGCCAACGTCCTGACTTTC. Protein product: CATNQRNGANVLTF.

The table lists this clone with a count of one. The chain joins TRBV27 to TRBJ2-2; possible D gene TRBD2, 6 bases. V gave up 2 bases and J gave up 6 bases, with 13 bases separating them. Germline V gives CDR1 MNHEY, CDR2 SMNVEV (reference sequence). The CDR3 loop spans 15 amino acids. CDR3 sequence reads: CASSLGSGWAGELFF. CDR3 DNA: TGTGCCAGCAGTTTAGGGAGCGGGTGGGCCGGGGAGCTGTTTTTT.

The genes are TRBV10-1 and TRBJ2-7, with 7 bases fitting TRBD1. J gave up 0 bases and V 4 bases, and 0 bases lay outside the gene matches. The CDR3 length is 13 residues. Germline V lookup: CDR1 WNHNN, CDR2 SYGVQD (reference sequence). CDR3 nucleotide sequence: TGCGCCAGCAGTGGACAGGGCTCCTACGAGCAGTACTTC. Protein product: CASSGQGSYEQYF.

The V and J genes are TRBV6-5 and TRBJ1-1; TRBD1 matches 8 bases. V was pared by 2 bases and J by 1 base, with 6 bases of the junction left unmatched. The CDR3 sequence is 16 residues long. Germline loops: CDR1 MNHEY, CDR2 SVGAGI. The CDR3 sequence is CASSYGTGTGNTEAFF. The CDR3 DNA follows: TGTGCCAGCAGTTACGGGACCGGGACAGGGAACACTGAAGCTTTCTTT.

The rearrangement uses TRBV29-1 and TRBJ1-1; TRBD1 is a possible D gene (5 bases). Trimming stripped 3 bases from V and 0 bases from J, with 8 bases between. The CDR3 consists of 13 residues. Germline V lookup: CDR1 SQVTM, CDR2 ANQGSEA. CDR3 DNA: TGCAGCGTTGAGGGACTTATGAACACTGAAGCTTTCTTT. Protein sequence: CSVEGLMNTEAFF.

The CDR3: CASSLLGLGGANVLTF. In DNA, the CDR3 is TGTGCCAGCAGCTTACTAGGGTTGGGTGGGGCCAACGTCCTGACTTTC. This sequence joins TRBV7-3 and TRBJ2-6; D remains unclear. The length of the CDR3 is 16 residues. From germline, CDR1 is SGHTA and CDR2 FQGTGA. V lost 2 bases and J lost 3, with 11 bases in between.

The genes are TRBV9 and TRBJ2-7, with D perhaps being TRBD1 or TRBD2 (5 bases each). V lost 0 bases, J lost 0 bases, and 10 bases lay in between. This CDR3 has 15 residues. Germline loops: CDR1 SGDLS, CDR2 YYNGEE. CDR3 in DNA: TGTGCCAGCAGCGTAGGGGACCGGAGCTCCTACGAGCAGTACTTC. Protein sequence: CASSVGDRSSYEQYF.

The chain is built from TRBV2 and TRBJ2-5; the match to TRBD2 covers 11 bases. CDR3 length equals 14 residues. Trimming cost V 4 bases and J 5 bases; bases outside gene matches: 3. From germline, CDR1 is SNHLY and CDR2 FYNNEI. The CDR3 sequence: CASSASSGGETQYF. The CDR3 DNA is TGTGCCAGCAGTGCCTCTAGCGGGGGGGAGACCCAGTACTTC.

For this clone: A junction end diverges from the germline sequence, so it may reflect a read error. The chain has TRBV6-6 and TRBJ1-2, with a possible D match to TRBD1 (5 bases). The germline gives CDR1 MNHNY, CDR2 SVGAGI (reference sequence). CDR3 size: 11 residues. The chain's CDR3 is CASSSLRQPYF. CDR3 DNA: TGTGCCAGCAGTTCGCTTCGACAGCCCTACTTT.

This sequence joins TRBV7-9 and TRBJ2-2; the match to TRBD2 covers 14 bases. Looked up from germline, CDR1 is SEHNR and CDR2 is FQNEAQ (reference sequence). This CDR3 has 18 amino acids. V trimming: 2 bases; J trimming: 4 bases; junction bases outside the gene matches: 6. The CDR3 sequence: CASSLPGTSGRGTGELFF. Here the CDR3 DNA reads TGTGCCAGCAGCTTACCCGGGACTAGCGGGAGAGGCACCGGGGAGCTGTTTTTT.

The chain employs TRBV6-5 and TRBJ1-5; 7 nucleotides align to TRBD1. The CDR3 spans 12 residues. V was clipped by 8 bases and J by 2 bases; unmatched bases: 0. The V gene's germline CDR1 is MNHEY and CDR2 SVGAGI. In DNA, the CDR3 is TGTGCCAGCGGGACAGGCAATCAGCCCCAGCATTTT. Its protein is CASGTGNQPQHF.

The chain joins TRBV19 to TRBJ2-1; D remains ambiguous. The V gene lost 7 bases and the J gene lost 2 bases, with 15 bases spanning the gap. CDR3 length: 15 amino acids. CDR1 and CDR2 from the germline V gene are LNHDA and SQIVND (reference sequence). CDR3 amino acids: CASKQEPTTYNEQFF. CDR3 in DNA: TGTGCCAGTAAGCAGGAGCCAACTACCTACAATGAGCAGTTCTTC.

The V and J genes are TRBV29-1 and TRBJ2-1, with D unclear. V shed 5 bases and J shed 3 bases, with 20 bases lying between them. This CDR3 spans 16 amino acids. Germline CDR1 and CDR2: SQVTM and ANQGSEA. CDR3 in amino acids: CSVPLLERVDYNEQFF. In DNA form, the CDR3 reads TGCAGCGTTCCTCTCTTGGAACGGGTGGACTACAATGAGCAGTTCTTC.

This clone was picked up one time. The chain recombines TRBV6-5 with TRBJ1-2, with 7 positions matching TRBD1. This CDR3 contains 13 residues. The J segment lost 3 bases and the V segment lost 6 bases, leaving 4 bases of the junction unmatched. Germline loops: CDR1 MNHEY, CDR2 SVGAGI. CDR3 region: CASSRQGDYGYTF. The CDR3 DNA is TGTGCCAGCAGCCGACAGGGTGACTATGGCTACACCTTC.

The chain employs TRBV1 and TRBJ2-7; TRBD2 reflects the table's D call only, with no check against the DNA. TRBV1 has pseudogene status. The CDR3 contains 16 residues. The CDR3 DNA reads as TGCACCAGCAGCCCTCCTTCCCGGTCCGAGACCTACGAGCAGTACTTC. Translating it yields CTSSPPSRSETYEQYF.

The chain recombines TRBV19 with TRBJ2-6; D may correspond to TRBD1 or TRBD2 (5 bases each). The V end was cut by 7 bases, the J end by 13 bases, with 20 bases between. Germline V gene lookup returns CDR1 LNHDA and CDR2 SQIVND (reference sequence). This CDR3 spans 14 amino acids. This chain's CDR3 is CASTVIRGFGVLTF. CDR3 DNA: TGTGCCAGTACCGTGATCCGGGGCTTCGGAGTCCTGACTTTC.